This TCR beta chain was sequenced in a study of identical twins. Study findings and constraints: Abundant beta clonotypes from cord blood had fewer insertions, unlike memory repertoires, which showed none.

This clonotype was seen only a few times. Its antigen is still unknown. TCRdb re-derived calls from the 5' RACE reads in MiXCR, one entry per CDR3 protein. The profile shows over 600,000 distinct CDR3 sequences, 21% of them singletons. Per germline, CDR1 SEHNR and CDR2 FQNEAQ (reference sequence). The CDR3 has 14 amino acids. V was cut by 2 bases and J by 7 bases, with 11 bases left in between. This same sample was also part of a study on T cells expressing NK-cell markers. From that paper: NKG2C+ dominant clonotype frequencies in six donors were roughly 1.0-7.5% of CD8+ T cells. It remained uncertain whether the expanded NKG2C+ T cell clones were specific for HCMV antigens.

The material sequenced was PBMCs. The chain combines TRBV7-9 with TRBJ1-4; the D is unclear. This TCR derives from a woman between 18 and 30 years old in good health. CDR3 DNA: TGTGCCAGCAGCTTACCGTCGACTCGTGAAAAACTGTTTTTT. Translation: CASSLPSTREKLFF.